These 24 T cell receptor beta chains share one sample of origin, sequenced in a study of T-cell reconstitution after alpha-beta-depleted transplantation in children. As it was prepared, the TCRbeta library received unique molecular identifiers. TCRdb reprocessed the PCR reads with MiXCR, giving one entry per CDR3 protein. The top ten hold about 2% of the sample, which has hundreds of thousands of distinct CDR3 sequences, 10% to 15% seen once. This material consisted of PBMCs, mostly from graft donor cells, taken 360 days after TCRalphabeta/CD19-depleted stem cell transplant. The receptors derive from a male patient younger than 18 who had a stem cell transplant for acute myeloid leukemia, so the T cells may come from the graft donor.

This clonotype was detected many times. V and J are TRBV11-3 and TRBJ2-3; D is uncertain. Between the trimmed V and J ends, which lost 2 bases and 0 bases, there was a span of 3 bases. The germline CDR1 and CDR2 sequences are SGHNT and YENEEA. This CDR3 comprises 13 residues. CDR3 nucleotide sequence: TGTGCCAGCAGCTTACCGAGCACAGATACGCAGTATTTT. Protein: CASSLPSTDTQYF. The full variable domain, its missing parts supplied by reference TRBV11-3 and TRBJ2-3, is EAGVVQSPRYKIIEKKQPVAFWCNPISGHNTLYWYLQNLGQGPELLIRYENEEAVDDSQLPKDRFSAERLKGVDSTLKIQPAELGDSAVYLCASSLPSTDTQYFGPGTRLTVL.

This clonotype was found many times. The chain links TRBV6-2 or TRBV6-3 to TRBJ2-7, with D uncertain. Germline V gene data show CDR1 as MNHEY and CDR2 as SVGEGT. This CDR3 comprises 13 residues. Deletions cut 0 bases from V and 4 bases from J, with 7 bases between. The CDR3 nucleotides are TGTGCCAGCAGTTACTCGGGCCGGTACGAGCAGTACTTC. Amino acids: CASSYSGRYEQYF.

This clonotype was found once. The chain uses TRBV4-3 and TRBJ2-3; D is uncertain. CDR1 is LGHNA and CDR2 is YSLEER in the germline V gene. This CDR3 is 13 amino acids long. V gave up 0 bases and J gave up 4 bases, with 5 bases separating them. The CDR3 DNA reads TGCGCCAGCAGCCAAGAATTGGCAGATACGCAGTATTTT. Its translation: CASSQELADTQYF.

This chain links TRBV20-1 with TRBJ2-6, with D perhaps matching TRBD1 (5 bases). The CDR3 loop spans 19 amino acids. V lost 2 bases to trimming and J lost 0 bases, with 20 bases between them. Germline V gene data show CDR1 as DFQATT and CDR2 as SNEGSKA (reference sequence). CDR3 in amino acids: CSARTYTGTILSGANVLTF. CDR3 nucleotides: TGCAGTGCTAGAACTTACACAGGTACCATCCTCTCTGGGGCCAACGTCCTGACTTTC.

A remark on this clonotype: No conserved phenylalanine or tryptophan is present at the end of the CDR3, so a read error is the likely explanation. This rearrangement joins TRBV29-1 to TRBJ1-1; a possible D gene is TRBD1 (5 bases). Trimming took 4 bases from V and 0 from J, leaving 9 bases between them. Germline assignment: CDR1 SQVTM and CDR2 ANQGSEA. The length of the CDR3 is 13 residues. For the CDR3, the DNA is TGCAGCGTTGCAGGGTGGGTGAACACTGAAGCTTTCCTT. This gives the protein CSVAGWVNTEAFL.

The V call is TRBV28, the J call TRBJ2-7; 12 nucleotides line up with TRBD2. Germline-derived CDR1 and CDR2 are MDHEN and SYDVKM. CDR3 size: 18 residues. V lost 4 bases, J lost 6 bases, and 16 bases stayed unmatched. CDR3 sequence (DNA): TGTGCCAGCAGTTACACCCTCTCCCCGGGACTAGCGGGTGGCGAGCAGTACTTC. Residues: CASSYTLSPGLAGGEQYF.

This clonotype was found a few times. The chain has TRBV7-8 and TRBJ2-2; the D is unclear. Germline loops: CDR1 SGHVS, CDR2 FQNEAQ. The CDR3 has 17 amino acids. Trimming left V 1 base short and J 3 bases short, with 15 bases between. CDR3 nucleotides: TGTGCCAGCAGCTTAGAGGACGGGCCCTGGGACACCGGGGAGCTGTTTTTT. Its translation is CASSLEDGPWDTGELFF.

This clonotype was detected only a few times. This chain uses TRBV7-9 with TRBJ1-1; 8 bases agree with TRBD1. V dropped 5 bases and J dropped 1; count of bases not matched to a gene: 3. Looked up from germline, CDR1 is SEHNR and CDR2 is FQNEAQ (reference sequence). This CDR3 has 14 amino acids. This chain's CDR3 is CASSGDRGNTEAFF. DNA for the CDR3: TGTGCCAGCAGCGGAGACAGGGGGAACACTGAAGCTTTCTTT.

This sequence joins TRBV20-1 and TRBJ2-3; D unclear. The CDR3 totals 13 residues. Deletions cut 5 bases from V and 0 bases from J, with 9 bases between. The germline V gene encodes CDR1 DFQATT and CDR2 SNEGSKA (reference sequence). CDR3 DNA: TGCAGTGCTCAGAGGCTGAGCACAGATACGCAGTATTTT. As protein: CSAQRLSTDTQYF.

This clonotype was seen only a few times. The chain has TRBV24-1 and TRBJ2-1, with D uncertain. This CDR3 comprises 18 residues. The V and J ends lost 5 bases and 0 bases respectively, with 19 bases between them. CDR1 is KGHDR, CDR2 SFDVKD, per germline. The CDR3 coding sequence is TGTGCCACCAGTGCCAGCCCCCAGGAAGGACCCTCCTACAATGAGCAGTTCTTC. Translation: CATSASPQEGPSYNEQFF.

This clonotype appeared many times. The gene calls are TRBV28 and TRBJ2-7, with D perhaps given as TRBD1 or TRBD2 (5 bases each). The CDR3 covers 19 residues. The germline gives CDR1 MDHEN, CDR2 SYDVKM. The V and J ends lost 1 base and 3 bases respectively, with 25 bases between them. The CDR3 is CASSLFGGSLHGYIYEQYF. The CDR3 coding sequence is TGTGCCAGCAGTTTATTTGGGGGAAGCTTACATGGTTATATCTACGAGCAGTACTTC.

This clonotype was detected a few times. CDR3 bases: TGTGCCAGCAGCTTATTGAAAGTGAGACAGGGCCTCTACGAGCAGTACTTC. The encoded protein is CASSLLKVRQGLYEQYF. The chain has TRBV7-3 and TRBJ2-7, with TRBD1 identical over 7 bases. This CDR3 region has 17 residues. The J segment lost 3 bases and the V segment lost 2 bases, leaving 13 bases of the junction unmatched. Germline CDR1 reads SGHTA; CDR2 reads FQGTGA.

This clonotype has ten or more counts. This rearrangement joins TRBV28 to TRBJ1-4; 10 nucleotides agree with TRBD1. With V trimmed by 2 bases and J by 6 bases, 0 bases remained unmatched. The length of the CDR3 is 14 residues. CDR1 MDHEN and CDR2 SYDVKM come from the germline V gene. The CDR3 sequence: CASSLGTGDEKLFF. For the CDR3, the DNA is TGTGCCAGCAGTTTAGGGACAGGGGATGAAAAACTGTTTTTT. The whole variable domain, filled in from reference TRBV28 and TRBJ1-4, reads DVKVTQSSRYLVKRTGEKVFLECVQDMDHENMFWYRQDPGLGLRLIYFSYDVKMKEKGDIPEGYSVSREKKERFSLILESASTNQTSMYLCASSLGTGDEKLFFGSGTQLSVL.

The genes are TRBV6-9 and TRBJ2-3; 8 positions match TRBD1. The J segment lost 2 bases and the V segment lost 5 bases, leaving 12 bases of the junction unmatched. The CDR3 is made up of 17 amino acids. The germline V gene has CDR1 MNHGY and CDR2 SVAAGI. The CDR3: CASSLWNPDRDTDTQYF. The CDR3 DNA is TGTGCCAGCAGTCTATGGAACCCGGACAGGGACACAGATACGCAGTATTTT.

The chain combines TRBV7-6 with TRBJ2-3; 12 nucleotides line up with TRBD2. This CDR3 has 19 amino acids. The V and J ends lost 3 bases and 1 base, in that order; junction bases with no gene match: 11. Looked up from germline, CDR1 is SGHVS and CDR2 is FNYEAQ. The DNA for the CDR3 is TGTGCCAGCAGCTTGGGAACCCTAGCGGGAGGGTTTCGCACAGATACGCAGTATTTT. Protein product: CASSLGTLAGGFRTDTQYF.

This clonotype came up many times. The rearrangement uses TRBV20-1 and TRBJ2-7; 7 bases align to TRBD1. Germline CDR1 DFQATT, CDR2 SNEGSKA (reference sequence). Trimming cost V 6 bases and J 3 bases; bases outside gene matches: 5. This CDR3 contains 12 residues. This CDR3 is CSARDSHYEQYF. The CDR3 DNA reads TGCAGTGCCCGGGACAGTCACTACGAGCAGTACTTC.

This clonotype was detected only a few times. The J gene is TRBJ2-1, the V gene TRBV28, with a weak D call TRBD2 (6 bases). Germline V CDR1 and CDR2: MDHEN, SYDVKM. With 7 bases removed from V and 8 bases from J, the gap between germline ends came to 27 bases. The CDR3 runs 17 residues. CDR3 bases: TGTGCCAGCACTCGAATGGAACCGGGACTCTTGCTTCATGAGCAGTTCTTC. Translated, it gives CASTRMEPGLLLHEQFF.

The rearrangement joins TRBV20-1 to TRBJ1-3; D call uncertain. Germline CDR1 is DFQATT and CDR2 is SNEGSKA (reference sequence). The V end lost 3 bases, the J end lost 0 bases, and 6 bases lay between the germline ends. The CDR3 is 13 residues long. In nucleotides, the CDR3 is TGCAGTGCTAGCGTGAGCTCTGGAAACACCATATATTTT. Its protein is CSASVSSGNTIYF.

This clonotype was detected only a few times. V gene TRBV28 combines with J gene TRBJ2-3; the match to TRBD1 covers 9 bases. Germline V gene data show CDR1 as MDHEN and CDR2 as SYDVKM. This CDR3 is 15 amino acids long. With 6 bases clipped from V and 6 bases from J, the junction kept 10 bases outside the gene matches. The CDR3 coding sequence is TGTGCCAGCAGCCTCTGGGACAGGGAAATGGATACGCAGTATTTT. Its translation: CASSLWDREMDTQYF.

The rearrangement uses TRBV7-2 and TRBJ2-7; D is unclear. Germline values: CDR1 SGHTA, CDR2 FQGNSA. The germline V and J ends were trimmed by 5 bases and 7 bases, with 9 bases remaining between them. The CDR3 has 11 residues. CDR3 residues: CASSPALEQYF. The CDR3 nucleotides are TGTGCCAGCAGCCCAGCCCTGGAGCAGTACTTC.

J is TRBJ2-1 and V is TRBV12-3 or TRBV12-4, with 11 bases lining up with TRBD2. The V segment lost 4 bases and the J segment 4 bases; nucleotides outside the gene matches: 9. CDR3 length equals 17 residues. Here the CDR3 reads CASSSDGLAGGYNEQFF. The CDR3 nucleotides read TGTGCCAGCAGTTCGGACGGACTAGCGGGCGGGTACAATGAGCAGTTCTTC.

This clonotype was detected only a few times. The chain combines TRBV10-3 with TRBJ2-1, with D possibly TRBD2 on 5 matching bases. V lost 7 bases to trimming and J lost 8 bases, with 15 bases between them. The CDR3 contains 13 residues. Germline lookup yields CDR1 ENHRY and CDR2 SYGVKD. DNA for the CDR3: TGTGCCATCAACCCTAGCTATATGCATGAGCAGTTCTTC. Its translation is CAINPSYMHEQFF.

This rearrangement joins TRBV20-1 to TRBJ2-1, with TRBD2 matching 9 bases. This CDR3 has 17 residues. CDR1 is DFQATT, CDR2 SNEGSKA, per germline (reference sequence). With V trimmed by 6 bases and J by 0 bases, 12 bases remained unmatched. The CDR3: CSALSSGAPVSYNEQFF. The DNA of the CDR3 is TGCAGTGCGTTGTCTAGCGGGGCCCCCGTCTCCTACAATGAGCAGTTCTTC.

CDR3 sequence (DNA): TGTGCCAGCTCACCGGCCATGGTTCAGGTGGAGACCCAGTACTTC. Its translation is CASSPAMVQVETQYF. The V call is TRBV18, the J call TRBJ2-5; the D is unclear. Between the trimmed V and J ends, which lost 3 bases and 5 bases, there was a span of 16 bases. CDR1 is KGHSH and CDR2 is LQKENI in the germline V gene. The CDR3 has 15 amino acids.